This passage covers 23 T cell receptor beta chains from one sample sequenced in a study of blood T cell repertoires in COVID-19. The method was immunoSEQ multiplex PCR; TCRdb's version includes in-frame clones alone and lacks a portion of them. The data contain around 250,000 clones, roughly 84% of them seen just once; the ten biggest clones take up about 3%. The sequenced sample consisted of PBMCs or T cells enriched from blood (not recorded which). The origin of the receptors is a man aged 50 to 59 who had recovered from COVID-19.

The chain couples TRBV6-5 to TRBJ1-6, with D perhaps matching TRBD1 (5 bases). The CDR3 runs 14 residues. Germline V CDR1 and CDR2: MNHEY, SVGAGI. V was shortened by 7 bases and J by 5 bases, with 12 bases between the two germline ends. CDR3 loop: CASILDTNNSPLHF. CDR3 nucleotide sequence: TGTGCCAGCATCTTGGACACCAATAATTCACCCCTCCACTTT.

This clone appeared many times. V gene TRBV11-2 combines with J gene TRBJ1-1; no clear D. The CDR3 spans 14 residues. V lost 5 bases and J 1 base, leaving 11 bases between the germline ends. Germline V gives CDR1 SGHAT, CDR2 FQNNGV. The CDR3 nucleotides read TGTGCCAGCAGCGTCTCCCTAGGGAACACTGAAGCTTTCTTT. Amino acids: CASSVSLGNTEAFF.

Written as DNA, the CDR3 is TGCAGCGTTAGTCCAGGGGGCTGGGGTGAGCAGTTCTTC. Translating it yields CSVSPGGWGEQFF. This chain joins TRBV29-1 and TRBJ2-1; TRBD1 matches at 8 bases. V trimming: 5 bases; J trimming: 9 bases; junction bases outside the gene matches: 9. From germline, CDR1 is SQVTM and CDR2 ANQGSEA. This CDR3 comprises 13 residues.

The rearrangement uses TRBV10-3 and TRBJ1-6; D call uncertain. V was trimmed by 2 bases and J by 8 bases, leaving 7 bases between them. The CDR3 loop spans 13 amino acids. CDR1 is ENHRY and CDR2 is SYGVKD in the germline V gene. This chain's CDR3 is CAISEEEYSPLHF. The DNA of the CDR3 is TGTGCCATCAGTGAGGAGGAGTATTCACCCCTCCACTTT.

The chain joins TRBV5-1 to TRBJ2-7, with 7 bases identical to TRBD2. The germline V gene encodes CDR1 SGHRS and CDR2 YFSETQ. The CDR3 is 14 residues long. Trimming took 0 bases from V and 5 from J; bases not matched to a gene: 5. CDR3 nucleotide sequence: TGCGCCAGCAGCTTGGGCGGGGGAACGAACGAGCAGTACTTC. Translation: CASSLGGGTNEQYF.

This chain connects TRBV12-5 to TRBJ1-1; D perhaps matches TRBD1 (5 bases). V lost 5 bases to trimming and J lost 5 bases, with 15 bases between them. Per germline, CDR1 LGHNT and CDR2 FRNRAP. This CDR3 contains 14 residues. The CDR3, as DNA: TGTGCTAGTGGTATAGGGACTCCGGGAACTGAAGCTTTCTTT. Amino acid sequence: CASGIGTPGTEAFF. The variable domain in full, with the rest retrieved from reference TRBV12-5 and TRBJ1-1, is DARVTQTPRHKVTEMGQEVTMRCQPILGHNTVFWYRQTMMQGLELLAYFRNRAPLDDSGMPKDRFSAEMPDATLATLKIQPSEPRDSAVYFCASGIGTPGTEAFFGQGTRLTVV.

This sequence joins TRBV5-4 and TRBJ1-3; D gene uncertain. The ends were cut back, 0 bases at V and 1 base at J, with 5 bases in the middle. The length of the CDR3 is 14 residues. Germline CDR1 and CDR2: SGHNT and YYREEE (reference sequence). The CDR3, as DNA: TGTGCCAGCAGCTTGGCAGTGTCTGGAAACACCATATATTTT. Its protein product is CASSLAVSGNTIYF.

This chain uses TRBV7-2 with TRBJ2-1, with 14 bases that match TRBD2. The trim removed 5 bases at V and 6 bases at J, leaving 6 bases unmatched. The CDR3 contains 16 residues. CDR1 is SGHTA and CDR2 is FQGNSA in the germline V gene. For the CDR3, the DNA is TGTGCCAGCAGCACACGGACTAGCGGGAGGTTCAATGAGCAGTTCTTC. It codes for CASSTRTSGRFNEQFF.

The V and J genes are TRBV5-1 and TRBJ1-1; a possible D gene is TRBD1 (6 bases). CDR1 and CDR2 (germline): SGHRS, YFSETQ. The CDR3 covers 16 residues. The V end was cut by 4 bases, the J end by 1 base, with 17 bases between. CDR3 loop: CASSPNSGHTNTEAFF. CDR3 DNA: TGCGCCAGCAGCCCAAACTCGGGACACACGAACACTGAAGCTTTCTTT.

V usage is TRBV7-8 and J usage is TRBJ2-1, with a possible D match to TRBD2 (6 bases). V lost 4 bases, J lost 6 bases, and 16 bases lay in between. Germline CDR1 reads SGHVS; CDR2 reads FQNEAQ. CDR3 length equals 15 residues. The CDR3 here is CASSSLRERGNEQFF. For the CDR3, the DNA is TGTGCCAGCAGCTCACTCCGGGAGAGGGGCAATGAGCAGTTCTTC.

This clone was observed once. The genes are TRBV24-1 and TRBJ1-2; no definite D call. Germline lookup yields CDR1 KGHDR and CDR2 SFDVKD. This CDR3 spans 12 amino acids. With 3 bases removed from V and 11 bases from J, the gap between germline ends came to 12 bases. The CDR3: CATSDEVFGYTF. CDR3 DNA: TGTGCCACCAGTGATGAGGTTTTCGGGTACACCTTC.

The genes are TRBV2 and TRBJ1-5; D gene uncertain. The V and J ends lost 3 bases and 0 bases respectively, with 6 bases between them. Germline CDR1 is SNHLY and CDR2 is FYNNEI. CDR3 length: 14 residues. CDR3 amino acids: CASSDKNSNQPQHF. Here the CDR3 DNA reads TGTGCCAGCAGTGACAAAAATAGCAATCAGCCCCAGCATTTT. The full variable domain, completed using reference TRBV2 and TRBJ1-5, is EPEVTQTPSHQVTQMGQEVILRCVPISNHLYFYWYRQILGQKVEFLVSFYNNEISEKSEIFDDQFSVERPDGSNFTLKIRSTKLEDSAMYFCASSDKNSNQPQHFGDGTRLSIL.

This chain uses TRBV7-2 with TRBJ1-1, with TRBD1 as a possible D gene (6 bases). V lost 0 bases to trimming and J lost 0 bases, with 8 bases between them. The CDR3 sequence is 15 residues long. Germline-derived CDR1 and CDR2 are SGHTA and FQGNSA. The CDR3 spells CASSLATGMNTEAFF. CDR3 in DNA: TGTGCCAGCAGCTTAGCGACAGGCATGAACACTGAAGCTTTCTTT.

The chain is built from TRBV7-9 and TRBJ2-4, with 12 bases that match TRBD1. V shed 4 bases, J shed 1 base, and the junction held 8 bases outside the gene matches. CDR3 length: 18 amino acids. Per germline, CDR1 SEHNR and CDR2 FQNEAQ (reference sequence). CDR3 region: CASSSGTGGSMAKNIQYF. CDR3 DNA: TGTGCCAGCAGCTCTGGGACAGGGGGCTCGATGGCCAAAAACATTCAGTACTTC.

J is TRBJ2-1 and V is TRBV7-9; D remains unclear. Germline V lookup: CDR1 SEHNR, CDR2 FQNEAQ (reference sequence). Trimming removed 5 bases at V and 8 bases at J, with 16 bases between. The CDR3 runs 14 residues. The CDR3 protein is CASSASLASDEQFF. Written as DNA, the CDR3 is TGTGCCAGCAGCGCCTCTTTGGCATCTGATGAGCAGTTCTTC.

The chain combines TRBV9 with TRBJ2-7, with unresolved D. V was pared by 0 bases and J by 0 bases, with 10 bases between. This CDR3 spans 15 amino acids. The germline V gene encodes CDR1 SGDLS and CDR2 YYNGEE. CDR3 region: CASSVAPRSSYEQYF. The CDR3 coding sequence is TGTGCCAGCAGCGTAGCGCCTCGGAGCTCCTACGAGCAGTACTTC.

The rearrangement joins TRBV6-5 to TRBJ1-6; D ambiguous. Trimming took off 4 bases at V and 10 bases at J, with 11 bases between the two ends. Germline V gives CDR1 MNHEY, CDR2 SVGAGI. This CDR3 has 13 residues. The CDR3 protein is CASSSIAGSPLHF. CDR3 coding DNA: TGTGCCAGCAGTTCGATCGCCGGGTCACCCCTCCACTTT.

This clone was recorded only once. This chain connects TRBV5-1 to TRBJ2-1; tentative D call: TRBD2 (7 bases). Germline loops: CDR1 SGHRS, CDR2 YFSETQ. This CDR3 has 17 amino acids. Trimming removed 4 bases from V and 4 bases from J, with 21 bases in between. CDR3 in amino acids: CASSGEGSRGPYNEQFF. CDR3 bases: TGCGCCAGCAGCGGGGAGGGCTCCAGGGGTCCGTACAATGAGCAGTTCTTC.

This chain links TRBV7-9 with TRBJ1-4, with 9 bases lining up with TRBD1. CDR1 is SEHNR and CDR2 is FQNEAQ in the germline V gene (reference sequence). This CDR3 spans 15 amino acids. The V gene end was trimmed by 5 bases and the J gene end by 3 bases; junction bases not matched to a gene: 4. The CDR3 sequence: CASSPRDRANEKLFF. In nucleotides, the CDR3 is TGTGCCAGCAGCCCCCGGGACAGGGCTAATGAAAAACTGTTTTTT. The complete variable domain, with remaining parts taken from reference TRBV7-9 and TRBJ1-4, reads DTGVSQNPRHKITKRGQNVTFRCDPISEHNRLYWYRQTLGQGPEFLTYFQNEAQLEKSRLLSDRFSAERPKGSFSTLEIQRTEQGDSAMYLCASSPRDRANEKLFFGSGTQLSVL.

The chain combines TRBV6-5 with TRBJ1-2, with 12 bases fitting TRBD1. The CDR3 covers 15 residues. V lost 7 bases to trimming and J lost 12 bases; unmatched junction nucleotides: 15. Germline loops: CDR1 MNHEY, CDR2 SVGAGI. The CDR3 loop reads CASTYSGQGAGGHTF. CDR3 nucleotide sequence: TGTGCCAGCACCTACTCGGGACAGGGGGCCGGAGGCCACACCTTC.

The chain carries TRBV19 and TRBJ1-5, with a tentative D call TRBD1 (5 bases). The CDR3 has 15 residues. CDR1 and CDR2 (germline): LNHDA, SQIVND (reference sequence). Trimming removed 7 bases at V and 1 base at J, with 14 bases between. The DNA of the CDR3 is TGTGCCAGTACCCTAGGGGCAGGGAGCAATCAGCCCCAGCATTTT. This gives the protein CASTLGAGSNQPQHF.

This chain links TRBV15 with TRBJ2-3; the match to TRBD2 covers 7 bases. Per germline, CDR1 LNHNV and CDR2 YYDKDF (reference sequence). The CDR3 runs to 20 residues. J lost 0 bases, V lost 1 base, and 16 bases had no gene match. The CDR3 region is CATSRGRSAIAGRSTDTQYF. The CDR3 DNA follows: TGTGCCACCAGCAGAGGAAGGAGCGCGATAGCGGGCCGGAGCACAGATACGCAGTATTTT.

The CDR3 region is CASSLEISEQFF. In DNA form, the CDR3 reads TGTGCCAGCAGCTTAGAAATCTCCGAGCAGTTCTTC. J is TRBJ2-1 and V is TRBV7-2; no clear D gene. Germline CDR1 SGHTA, CDR2 FQGNSA. The length of the CDR3 is 12 residues. V gave up 1 base and J gave up 10 bases, with 8 bases separating them.